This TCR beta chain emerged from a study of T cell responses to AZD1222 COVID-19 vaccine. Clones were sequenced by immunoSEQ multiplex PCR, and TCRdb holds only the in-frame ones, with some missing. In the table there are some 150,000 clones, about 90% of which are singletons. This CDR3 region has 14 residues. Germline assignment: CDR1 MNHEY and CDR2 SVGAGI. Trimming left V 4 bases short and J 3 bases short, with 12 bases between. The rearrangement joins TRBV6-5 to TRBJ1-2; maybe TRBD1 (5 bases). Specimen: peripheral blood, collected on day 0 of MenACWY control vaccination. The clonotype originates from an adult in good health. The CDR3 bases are TGTGCCAGCAGTTTGCAGGGTTTGGACTATGGCTACACCTTC. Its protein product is CASSLQGLDYGYTF.